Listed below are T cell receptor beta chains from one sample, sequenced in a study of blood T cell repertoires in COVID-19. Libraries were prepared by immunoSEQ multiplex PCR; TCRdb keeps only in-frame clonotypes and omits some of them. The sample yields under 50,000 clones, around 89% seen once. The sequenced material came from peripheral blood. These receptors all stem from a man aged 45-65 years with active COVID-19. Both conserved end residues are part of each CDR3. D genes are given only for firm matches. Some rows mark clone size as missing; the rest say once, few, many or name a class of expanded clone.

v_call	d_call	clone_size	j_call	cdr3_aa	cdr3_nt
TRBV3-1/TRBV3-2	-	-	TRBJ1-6	CASSHSPSPLHF	TGTGCCAGCAGCCATAGTCCTTCACCCCTCCACTTT
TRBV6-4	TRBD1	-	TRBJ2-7	CARYLLTGGDEQYF	TGTGCCAGGTATCTCCTGACAGGGGGGGACGAGCAGTACTTC
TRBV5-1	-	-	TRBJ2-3	CASRRESYMGDTQYF	TGCGCCAGCCGGAGGGAAAGCTATATGGGTGATACGCAGTATTTT
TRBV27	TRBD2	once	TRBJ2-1	CASSLAGDLNEQFF	TGTGCCAGCAGTTTAGCGGGAGATCTTAATGAGCAGTTCTTC
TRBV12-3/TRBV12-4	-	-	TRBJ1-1	CASSLSTNTEAFF	TGTGCCAGCAGTTTGAGCACGAACACTGAAGCTTTCTTT
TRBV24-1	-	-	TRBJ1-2	CATSDAQGPNYGYTF	TGTGCCACCAGTGACGCTCAGGGGCCCAACTATGGCTACACCTTC
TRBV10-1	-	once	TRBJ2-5	CASSESTQETQYF	TGCGCCAGCAGTGAGTCGACTCAAGAGACCCAGTACTTC
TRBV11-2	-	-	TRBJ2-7	CASSLGSHYEQYF	TGTGCCAGCAGCTTGGGCAGCCACTACGAGCAGTACTTC
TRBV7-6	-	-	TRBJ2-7	CASSLQTGVPYEQYF	TGTGCCAGCAGCTTACAGACAGGCGTTCCCTACGAGCAGTACTTC
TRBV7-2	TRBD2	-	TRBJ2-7	CASSLRAGGISYEQYF	TGTGCCAGCAGCTTAAGAGCGGGAGGTATCTCCTACGAGCAGTACTTC